Shown below are 4 T cell receptor beta chains from a single sample sequenced in a study of blood T cell repertoires in COVID-19. TCRdb keeps only in-frame clones here, not all; method: immunoSEQ multiplex PCR. The sample shows approximately 190,000 clones, around 84% of them seen only once. Sequencing was done on a sample of peripheral blood. The receptor source for this set is a man aged 30 to 45 with active or convalescent COVID-19.

The chain is built from TRBV9 and TRBJ1-6; D might be TRBD1 (5 bases). Germline CDR1 SGDLS, CDR2 YYNGEE. V shed 1 base and J shed 0 bases, with 11 bases lying between them. This CDR3 has 17 amino acids. The CDR3 loop is CASSVSSGGSYNSPLHF. The CDR3 DNA is TGTGCCAGCAGCGTAAGCAGCGGGGGCTCCTATAATTCACCCCTCCACTTT. Full variable domain (missing parts from reference TRBV9 and TRBJ1-6): DSGVTQTPKHLITATGQRVTLRCSPRSGDLSVYWYQQSLDQGLQFLIQYYNGEERAKGNILERFSAQQFPDLHSELNLSSLELGDSALYFCASSVSSGGSYNSPLHFGNGTRLTVT.

The chain recombines TRBV24-1 with TRBJ2-2, with a possible D match to TRBD2 (6 bases). Germline CDR1 and CDR2: KGHDR and SFDVKD. V lost 4 bases and J 6 bases, leaving 17 bases between the germline ends. The length of the CDR3 is 16 residues. This CDR3 is CATSEMGGRRAGELFF. In DNA, the CDR3 is TGTGCCACCAGTGAGATGGGGGGTCGTCGTGCCGGGGAGCTGTTTTTT.

The genes are TRBV4-1 and TRBJ1-4; 9 bases match TRBD1. The germline V gene encodes CDR1 MGHRA and CDR2 YSYEKL. J gave up 7 bases and V 1 base, and 7 bases lay outside the gene matches. The CDR3 contains 16 residues. CDR3 DNA sequence: TGCGCCAGCAGCCAAGGGGACAGGGTGGACTCTGAAAAACTGTTTTTT. It is translated as CASSQGDRVDSEKLFF.

The gene calls are TRBV6-1 and TRBJ1-2; TRBD1 is a possible D gene (6 bases). The germline gives CDR1 MNHNS, CDR2 SASEGT. This CDR3 spans 14 amino acids. The V gene lost 0 bases and the J gene lost 8 bases, with 13 bases spanning the gap. The CDR3: CASSEARGAEGYTF. CDR3 DNA: TGTGCCAGCAGTGAAGCCCGGGGGGCGGAGGGCTACACCTTC.